This T cell receptor beta chain was recovered during a study of blood T cell repertoires in COVID-19. Across the whole study: Acute and convalescent COVID-19 samples came from the United States, Italy and Spain. PBMCs, B-cell-depleted T cells, or T cells were the source of the cDNA or gDNA that made up the material.

V was trimmed by 5 bases and J by 2 bases, leaving 15 bases between them. The CDR3 is 14 residues long. The germline V gene encodes CDR1 GTSNPN and CDR2 SVGIG (reference sequence). Per the study methods: Cell counts per sample came from amplifying reference gene primers. Sequenced by immunoSEQ multiplex PCR; TCRdb stores in-frame clones only, minus some. D and trimming were read from the DNA, whereas the V and J calls and clone size are those reported in that table. The sample contains about 170,000 clones, roughly 84% of which appear only once. The source material was peripheral blood. This TCR came from a woman aged 80 or over with active or convalescent COVID-19. The V and J genes are TRBV30 and TRBJ1-2; D not resolved. CDR3 in DNA: TGTGCCTGGTTTTCAGGCTCTACAAACTATGGCTACACCTTC. Amino acid sequence: CAWFSGSTNYGYTF.